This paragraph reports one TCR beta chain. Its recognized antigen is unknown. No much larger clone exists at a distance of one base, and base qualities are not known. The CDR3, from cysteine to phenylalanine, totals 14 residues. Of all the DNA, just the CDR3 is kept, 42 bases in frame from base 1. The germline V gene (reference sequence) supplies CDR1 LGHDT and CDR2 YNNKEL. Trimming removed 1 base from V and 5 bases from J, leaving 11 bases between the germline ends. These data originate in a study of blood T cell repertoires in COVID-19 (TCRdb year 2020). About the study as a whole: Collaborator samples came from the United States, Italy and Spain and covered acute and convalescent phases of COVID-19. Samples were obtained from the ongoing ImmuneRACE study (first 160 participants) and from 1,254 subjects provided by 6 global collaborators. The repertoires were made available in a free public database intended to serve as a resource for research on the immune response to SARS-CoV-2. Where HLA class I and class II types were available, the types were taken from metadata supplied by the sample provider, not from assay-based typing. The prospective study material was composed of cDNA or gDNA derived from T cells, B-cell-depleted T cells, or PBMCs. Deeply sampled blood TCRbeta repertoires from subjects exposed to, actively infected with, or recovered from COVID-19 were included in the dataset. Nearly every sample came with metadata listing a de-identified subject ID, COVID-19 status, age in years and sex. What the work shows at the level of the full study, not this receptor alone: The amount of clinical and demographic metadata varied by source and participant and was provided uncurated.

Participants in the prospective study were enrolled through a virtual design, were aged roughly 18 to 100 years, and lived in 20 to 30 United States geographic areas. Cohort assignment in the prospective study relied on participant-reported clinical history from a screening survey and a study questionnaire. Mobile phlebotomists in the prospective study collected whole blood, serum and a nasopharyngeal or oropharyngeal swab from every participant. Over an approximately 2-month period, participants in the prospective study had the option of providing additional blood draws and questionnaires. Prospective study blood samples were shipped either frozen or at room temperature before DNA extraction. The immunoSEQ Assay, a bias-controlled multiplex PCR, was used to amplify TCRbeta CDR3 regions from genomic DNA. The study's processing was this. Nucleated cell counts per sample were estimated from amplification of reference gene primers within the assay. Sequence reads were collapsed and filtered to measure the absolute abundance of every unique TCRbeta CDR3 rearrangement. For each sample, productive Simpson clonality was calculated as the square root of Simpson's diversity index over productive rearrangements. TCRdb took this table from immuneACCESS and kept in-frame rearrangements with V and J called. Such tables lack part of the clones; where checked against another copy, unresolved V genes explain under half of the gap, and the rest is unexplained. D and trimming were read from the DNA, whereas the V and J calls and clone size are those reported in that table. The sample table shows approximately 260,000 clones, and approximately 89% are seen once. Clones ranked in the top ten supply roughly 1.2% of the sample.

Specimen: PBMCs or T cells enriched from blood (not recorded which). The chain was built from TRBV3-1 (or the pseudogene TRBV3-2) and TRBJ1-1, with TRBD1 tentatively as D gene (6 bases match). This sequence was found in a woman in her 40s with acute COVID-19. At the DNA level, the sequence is TGTGCCAGCAGCCAAGCACAGGGTTGGACTGAAGCTTTCTTT. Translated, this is CASSQAQGWTEAFF.